Listed below are T cell receptor beta chains from one sample, sequenced in a study of T cell repertoires in cytomegalovirus infection. TCRdb called the reads again in MiXCR, with one record for every CDR3 protein. This sample has approximately 74,000 distinct CDR3 sequences, with approximately 42% found just once. Antigens of these TCRs are unknown. Material: CD8+ T cells from cultured PBMCs, obtained from culture after CMV antigen stimulation. Receptors were obtained from a human donor in good health (CMV status not recorded). Some clones in this sample may be carry-over from other donors' samples. Each CDR3 is given with its conserved first and last residue. Fields, in order: V gene, D gene, J gene, clone size, CDR3 DNA, CDR3 protein. D genes are given only for firm matches. Not every row has a clone size; where given, it reads once, few, many or a size class.

TRBV6-8,TRBD1,TRBJ2-7,few,TGTGCCAGCAGTTACGGAGGGACAGGGGGTTCCTACGAGCAGTACTTC,CASSYGGTGGSYEQYF
TRBV12-3/TRBV12-4,-,TRBJ1-1,few,TGTGCCAGCAGTTTAGATTTGAACACTGAAGCTTTCTTT,CASSLDLNTEAFF
TRBV12-3/TRBV12-4,-,TRBJ1-2,-,TGTGCCAGCAGTCTTCTTCCGAAAGATGGCTACACCTTC,CASSLLPKDGYTF
TRBV7-9,-,TRBJ1-1,-,TGTGCCAGCAGCTTCGGACAGAAGAACACTGAAGCTTTCTTT,CASSFGQKNTEAFF
TRBV2,-,TRBJ2-3,-,TGTGCCAGATTTGATGTAAGCACAGATACGCAGTATTTT,CARFDVSTDTQYF
TRBV4-1,-,TRBJ2-7,-,TGCGCCAGCAGCCAGCGGCCGACAACCTACGAGCAGTACTTC,CASSQRPTTYEQYF
TRBV7-9,-,TRBJ1-2,few,TGTGCCAGCACGGGTCTGCAGATCGTCTATGGCTACACCTTC,CASTGLQIVYGYTF
TRBV6-5,TRBD1,TRBJ1-6,few,TGTGCCAGCAGATTTACAGGGGGCAGGGATAATTCACCCCTCCACTTT,CASRFTGGRDNSPLHF
TRBV2,TRBD1,TRBJ1-1,-,TGTGCCAGCGTCCAGGGGGGCACTGAAGCTTTCTTT,CASVQGGTEAFF
TRBV4-1,TRBD2,TRBJ2-1,-,TGCGCCAGCAGCCTCGTAGCGGGTAATGAGCAGTTCTTC,CASSLVAGNEQFF
TRBV10-3,TRBD1,TRBJ1-5,few,TGTGCCATCAGTCCGGGACAGGGCATTCAGCCCCAGCATTTT,CAISPGQGIQPQHF
TRBV4-1,-,TRBJ2-1,-,TGCGCCAGCAGCCCCTGGGGGAATGAGCAGTTCTTC,CASSPWGNEQFF
TRBV7-8,TRBD1,TRBJ1-1,many,TGTGCCAGCAGCTTATATTCCCGGACAGGTGCGAACACTGAAGCTTTCTTT,CASSLYSRTGANTEAFF
TRBV6-2/TRBV6-3,TRBD1,TRBJ1-5,few,TGTGCCAGCAATCGACAGGGGGCACTTAATCAGCCCCAGCATTTT,CASNRQGALNQPQHF
TRBV11-2,TRBD1,TRBJ2-7,-,TGTGCCAGCAGCTCCCGGGACAGAACTTACGAGCAGTACTTC,CASSSRDRTYEQYF
TRBV7-9,-,TRBJ2-1,-,TGTGCCAGCAGCAGACCCGGGGCCCAAGAGCAGTTCTTC,CASSRPGAQEQFF
TRBV10-2,-,TRBJ1-1,once,TGCGCCAGCAGTCACCCGGGAAACACTGAAGCTTTCTTT,CASSHPGNTEAFF
TRBV6-6,TRBD1,TRBJ1-2,-,TGTGCCAGCAGTTACGACAGGGCCTCTATCTCCTATGGCTACACCTTC,CASSYDRASISYGYTF
TRBV7-6,-,TRBJ1-1,few,TGTGCCAGCAGCTTAGTTGAGAACACTGAAGCTTTCTTT,CASSLVENTEAFF
TRBV15,-,TRBJ2-2,once,TGTGCCACCAGCAGGTCAAGGGGGGCCACCGGGGAGCTGTTTTTT,CATSRSRGATGELFF
TRBV23-1,-,TRBJ2-5,-,TGCGCCAGCAGTCAATCACGTGGCGGAGTCCAAGAGACCCAGTACTTC,CASSQSRGGVQETQYF
TRBV7-9,-,TRBJ2-6,-,TGTGCCAGCAGCTTAACGGATTTCTCTGGGGCCAACGTCCTGACTTTC,CASSLTDFSGANVLTF
TRBV6-5,-,TRBJ2-2,-,TGTGCCAGCAGAAGTGGGGATGGGGACACCGGGGAGCTGTTTTTT,CASRSGDGDTGELFF
TRBV20-1,-,TRBJ2-7,-,TGCAGTGCCAACCCCGGAACTAACCCCTACGAGCAGTACTTC,CSANPGTNPYEQYF
TRBV2,-,TRBJ2-6,-,TGTGCCAGCAGGAAGGGGAACTCTGGGGCCAACGTCCTGACTTTC,CASRKGNSGANVLTF
TRBV6-2/TRBV6-3,-,TRBJ1-1,-,TGTGCCAGCAGTGCGACAGTGAACACTGAAGCTTTCTTT,CASSATVNTEAFF